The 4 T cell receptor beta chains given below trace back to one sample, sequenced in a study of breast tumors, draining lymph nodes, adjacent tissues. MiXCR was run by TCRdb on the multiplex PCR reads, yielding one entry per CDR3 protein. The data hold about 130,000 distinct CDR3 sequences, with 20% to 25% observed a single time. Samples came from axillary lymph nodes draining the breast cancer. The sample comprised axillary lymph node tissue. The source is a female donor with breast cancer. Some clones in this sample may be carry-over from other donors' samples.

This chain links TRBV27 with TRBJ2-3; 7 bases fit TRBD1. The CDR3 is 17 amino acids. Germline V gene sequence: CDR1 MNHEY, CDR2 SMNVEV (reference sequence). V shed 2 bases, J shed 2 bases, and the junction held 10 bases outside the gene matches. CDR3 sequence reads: CASSLEKTGSNTDTQYF. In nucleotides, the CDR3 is TGTGCCAGCAGTTTAGAAAAGACAGGGTCCAACACAGATACGCAGTATTTT.

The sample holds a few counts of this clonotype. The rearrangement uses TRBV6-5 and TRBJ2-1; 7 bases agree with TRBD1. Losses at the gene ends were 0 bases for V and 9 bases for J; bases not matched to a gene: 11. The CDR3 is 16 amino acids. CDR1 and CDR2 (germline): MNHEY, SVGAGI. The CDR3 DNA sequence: TGTGCCAGCAGTTACTCTTCCGGACAGGTAGCAACTGAGCAGTTCTTC. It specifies CASSYSSGQVATEQFF.

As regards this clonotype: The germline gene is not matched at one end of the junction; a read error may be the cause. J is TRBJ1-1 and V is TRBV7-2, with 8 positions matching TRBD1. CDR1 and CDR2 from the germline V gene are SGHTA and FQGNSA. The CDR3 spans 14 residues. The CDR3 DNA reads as TGTGCCAGCAGCTTACTCGGACAGGGCACTGAAGCTTTCTTC. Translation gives CASSLLGQGTEAFF.

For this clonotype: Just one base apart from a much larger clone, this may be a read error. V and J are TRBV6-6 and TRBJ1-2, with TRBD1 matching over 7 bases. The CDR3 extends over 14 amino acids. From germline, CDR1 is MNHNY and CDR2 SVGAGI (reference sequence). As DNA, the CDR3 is TGTGCCAGCAGCCCGACCCAAGGGGGCGATGGCCACACCTTC. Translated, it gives CASSPTQGGDGHTF.